This T cell receptor beta chain is drawn from a study of T-cell memory formation after mild COVID-19. The CDR3 is 16 residues long. Germline V lookup: CDR1 MNHEY, CDR2 SVGEGT. The junction had 9 bases not matched to a gene; V was cut back by 6 bases and J by 1 base. MiXCR, run by TCRdb on the 5' RACE reads, gives a single entry per CDR3 protein. The repertoire holds 550,000 to 600,000 distinct CDR3 sequences, with roughly 21% as singletons. This chain links TRBV6-2 or TRBV6-3 with TRBJ1-1, with TRBD1 matching 9 bases. The receptor comes from an adult woman who had mild COVID-19 (a few samples of this study predate the infection). Cell type and time point are not known. Sequencing input: PBMCs or a T cell subset sorted from them (not recorded which). The CDR3 here is CASRATGGYGNTEAFF. The CDR3 nucleotides are TGTGCCAGCAGGGCAACAGGGGGCTACGGGAACACTGAAGCTTTCTTT.